This TCR beta chain was identified in a study of CD8 T cells in Susac syndrome (dated by TCRdb to the late 2010s). With respect to the entire study: The study used repertoire sequencing to test whether antigen drove CD8+ T cell activation and differentiation in Susac syndrome.

RNA was extracted using the RNeasy kit, and roughly 0.45 to 1 ug of the RNA was reverse transcribed with random hexamers. TCR beta CDR3 regions were amplified with the immunoSEQ multiplex PCR assay covering 54 Vbeta and 13 Jbeta segments. PCR amplification bias was corrected using a synthetic template baseline for primer optimization and computational correction. From the authors' description of their analysis: Reads were assigned to V, D and J genes according to IMGT and analyzed in immunoSEQ Analyzer, with only productive sequences retained. Clonality was computed as one minus Shannon entropy normalized by log2 of the number of productive unique sequences. Public and private clones were assessed among the 100 most prevalent clones of each patient and control. Clones were defined as Susac-specific if absent from the healthy and MS cohorts, from 1052 published viral clones and from other ImmuneACCESS disease sequences. Starting from the raw public reads, TCRdb applied fastp trimming at Q25, assembled clones with MiXCR and retained in-frame beta chains. Rows are combined by CDR3 protein, so each entry shows the most common genes and DNA. The V and J calls were determined by TCRdb, not by the authors. A total of roughly 200,000 distinct CDR3 sequences appear in this sample, 95% of them only once. The ten largest clones represent 0.1% of the sample.

What the research found in general, with its limitations: The number of individuals in the TCR sequencing and HLA analysis was acknowledged as relatively small.

Points on this clonotype: Its antigen is still unknown. No much larger clone exists at a distance of one base, and base qualities are not known.

Peripheral blood CD8+ and CD4+ T cells from healthy donors, Susac syndrome patients and multiple sclerosis patients were profiled by high-throughput TCR beta sequencing. Healthy donors were age- and sex-matched controls. Bulk CD8+ and CD4+ T cells were purified magnetically by negative isolation, whereas CD8+ TEMRA cells were enriched by FACS. Blood was collected in EDTA tubes and processed within 24 hours, with PBMCs isolated through density gradient centrifugation. PBMCs intended for TCR sequencing were cryopreserved in liquid nitrogen and were subsequently thawed in a 37 degrees C water bath. A purity of at least 90% was achieved for sorted or isolated CD4+, CD8+ and CD8+ TEMRA cells. The sample taken for sequencing was CD4+ T cells from PBMCs. The receptor comes from a human donor in good health.

The CDR3 corresponds to CASSPMGDNTEAFF. In nucleotides, the sequence is TGTGCCAGCAGCCCTATGGGGGACAACACTGAAGCTTTCTTT. In this chain, TRBV6-5 is recombined with TRBJ1-1; 5 matching bases give a weak D call of TRBD1. CDR1 and CDR2 are read off the germline V gene as MNHEY and SVGAGI. V loses 6 bases, J loses 2 bases, and the germline ends lie 13 bases apart. The CDR3 numbers 14 residues from cysteine through phenylalanine. The DNA shown is the 42-base CDR3, in frame from base 1.